The TCR beta chain under discussion was sequenced for a study of blood T cell repertoires in COVID-19. Whole-study context: Sample material is recorded as cDNA or gDNA derived from T cells, B-cell-depleted T cells, or PBMCs.

Authors' processing steps: Reference gene primer amplification gave estimated nucleated cell counts. Libraries were prepared by immunoSEQ multiplex PCR; TCRdb keeps only in-frame clonotypes and omits some of them. V and J calls and clone size are given by that table; D and trimming were obtained from the DNA. The sample includes 290,000 or so clones, roughly nine tenths of them seen just once. A Seattle source enrolled patients during active infection and followed them longitudinally. Sample: peripheral blood. The origin of this receptor is a woman in her twenties or thirties with COVID-19, enrolled during active disease.

Here the CDR3 DNA reads TGTGCCAGCAGCTTGTCAACTAGCTCAGGGCTTTTAGAGACCCAGTACTTC. This encodes CASSLSTSSGLLETQYF. The V call is TRBV5-4, the J call TRBJ2-5, with a possible D match to TRBD2 (6 bases). CDR1 SGHNT and CDR2 YYREEE come from the germline V gene (reference sequence). This CDR3 is 17 amino acids long. V was cut by 1 base and J by 4 bases, with 20 bases left in between.